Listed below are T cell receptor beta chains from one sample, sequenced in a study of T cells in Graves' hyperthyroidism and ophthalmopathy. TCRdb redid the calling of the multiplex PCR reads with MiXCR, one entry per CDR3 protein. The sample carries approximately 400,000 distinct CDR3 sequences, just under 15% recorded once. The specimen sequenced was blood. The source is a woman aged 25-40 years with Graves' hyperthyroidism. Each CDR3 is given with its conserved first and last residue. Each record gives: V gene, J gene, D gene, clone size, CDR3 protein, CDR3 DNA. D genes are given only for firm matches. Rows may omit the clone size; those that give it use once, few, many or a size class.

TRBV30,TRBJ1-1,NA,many,CAWSGQTEAFF,TGTGCCTGGAGCGGGCAGACTGAAGCTTTCTTT
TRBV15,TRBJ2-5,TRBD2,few,CATSPLAGAVETQYF,TGTGCCACCAGCCCCCTAGCGGGAGCGGTGGAGACCCAGTACTTC
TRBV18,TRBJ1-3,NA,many,CASSPSRGASGNTIYF,TGTGCCAGCTCACCAAGCAGAGGCGCCTCTGGAAACACCATATATTTT
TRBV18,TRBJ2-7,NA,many,CASSPTKDRHEQYF,TGTGCCAGCTCACCCACCAAGGACAGACACGAGCAGTACTTC
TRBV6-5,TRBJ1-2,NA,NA,CASSYDRLDGGYTF,TGTGCCAGCAGTTACGACAGGCTAGACGGGGGCTACACCTTC
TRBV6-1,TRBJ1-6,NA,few,CASSGGGSPLHF,TGTGCCAGCAGCGGGGGAGGTTCACCCCTCCACTTT
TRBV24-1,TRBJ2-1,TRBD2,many,CATSESGSSYNEQFF,TGTGCCACCAGTGAAAGCGGGAGCTCCTACAATGAGCAGTTCTTC
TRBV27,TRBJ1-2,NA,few,CASSLSLGVANYGYTF,TGTGCCAGCAGTTTATCGCTTGGGGTAGCTAACTATGGCTACACCTTC
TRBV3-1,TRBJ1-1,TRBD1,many,CASSQRTGGTEAFF,TGTGCCAGCAGCCAGCGGACAGGGGGCACTGAAGCTTTCTTT
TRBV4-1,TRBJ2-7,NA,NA,CASSPPSLRLSSYEQYF,TGCGCCAGCAGCCCCCCCTCGCTTCGGCTAAGCTCCTACGAGCAGTACTTC
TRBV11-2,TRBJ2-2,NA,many,CASSLTANTGELFF,TGTGCCAGCAGCTTAACAGCGAACACCGGGGAGCTGTTTTTT
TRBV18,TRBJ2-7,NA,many,CASSPQEAVYWGYEQYF,TGTGCCAGCTCACCACAGGAGGCGGTTTATTGGGGCTACGAGCAGTACTTC
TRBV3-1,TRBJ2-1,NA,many,CASSQAAVLRNEQFF,TGTGCCAGCAGCCAAGCTGCGGTACTACGCAATGAGCAGTTCTTC
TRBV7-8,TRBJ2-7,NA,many,CASSLGENEQYF,TGTGCCAGCAGCTTAGGAGAGAACGAGCAGTACTTC
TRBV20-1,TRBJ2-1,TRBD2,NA,CSVSGLSGIYNEQFF,TGCAGTGTTAGTGGACTAAGCGGGATTTACAATGAGCAGTTCTTC
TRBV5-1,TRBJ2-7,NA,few,CASSYSGEMYEQYF,TGCGCCAGCAGCTATTCGGGGGAGATGTACGAGCAGTACTTC
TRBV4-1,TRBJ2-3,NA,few,CASSHLTSTDTQYF,TGCGCCAGCAGCCACCTCACTAGCACAGATACGCAGTATTTT
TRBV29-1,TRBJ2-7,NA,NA,CSVEGVGNEQYF,TGCAGCGTTGAGGGAGTAGGGAACGAGCAGTACTTC
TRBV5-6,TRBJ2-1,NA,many,CASSGVLESHNEQFF,TGTGCCAGCAGCGGAGTTCTAGAATCCCACAATGAGCAGTTCTTC
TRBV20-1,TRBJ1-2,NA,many,CSAPEVGYGYTF,TGCAGTGCTCCGGAGGTGGGATATGGCTACACCTTC
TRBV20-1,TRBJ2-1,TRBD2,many,CSAPGTSGRRLNEQFF,TGCAGTGCTCCTGGGACTAGCGGACGTAGGTTGAATGAGCAGTTCTTC
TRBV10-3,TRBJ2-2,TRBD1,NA,CAISGGQGDTGELFF,TGTGCCATCAGTGGTGGACAGGGGGACACCGGGGAGCTGTTTTTT
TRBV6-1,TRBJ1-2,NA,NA,CASSYAYSNNYGYTF,TGTGCCAGCAGTTACGCGTACAGCAATAACTATGGCTACACCTTC
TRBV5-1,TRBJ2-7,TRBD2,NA,CASSALHTGTSGIRYEQYF,TGCGCCAGCAGCGCTTTACATACCGGGACTAGCGGGATTAGATACGAGCAGTACTTC
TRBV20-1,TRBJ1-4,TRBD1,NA,CSASLGQGPDEKLFF,TGCAGTGCTAGTCTTGGACAGGGGCCGGATGAAAAACTGTTTTTT
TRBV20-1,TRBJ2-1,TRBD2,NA,CSARDGLAAQSSYNEQFF,TGCAGTGCTAGAGACGGACTAGCGGCCCAAAGCTCCTACAATGAGCAGTTCTTC
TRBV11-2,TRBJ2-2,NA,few,CASSSGDVKGVFF,TGTGCCAGCAGCTCCGGGGACGTTAAAGGAGTGTTTTTT
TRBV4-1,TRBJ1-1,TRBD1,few,CASSPQGGGMNTEAFF,TGCGCCAGCAGCCCACAAGGAGGGGGCATGAACACTGAAGCTTTCTTT
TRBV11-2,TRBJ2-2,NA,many,CASSLVGSHTGELFF,TGTGCCAGCAGCTTAGTCGGGAGCCACACCGGGGAGCTGTTTTTT
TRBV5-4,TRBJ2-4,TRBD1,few,CASSHYGTGILAKNIQYF,TGTGCCAGCAGCCACTACGGGACAGGGATTCTAGCCAAAAACATTCAGTACTTC
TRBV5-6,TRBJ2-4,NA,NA,CASSPGGGLGNIQYF,TGTGCCAGCAGCCCTGGGGGGGGCTTAGGAAACATTCAGTACTTC
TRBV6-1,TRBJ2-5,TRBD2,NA,CASTRLAGAETQYF,TGTGCCAGCACCAGACTAGCGGGAGCGGAGACCCAGTACTTC
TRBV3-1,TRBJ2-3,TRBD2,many,CASSNRLAGGTDTQYF,TGTGCCAGCAGCAATCGACTAGCGGGGGGCACAGATACGCAGTATTTT
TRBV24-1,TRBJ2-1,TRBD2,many,CATSDSGTSGMNEQFF,TGTGCCACCAGTGATTCCGGGACTAGCGGGATGAATGAGCAGTTCTTC
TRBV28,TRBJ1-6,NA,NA,CASTWTGIGNSPLHF,TGTGCCAGCACTTGGACGGGAATAGGAAATTCACCCCTCCACTTT
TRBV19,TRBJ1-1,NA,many,CASGGQATEAFF,TGTGCCAGTGGGGGGCAGGCCACTGAAGCTTTCTTT
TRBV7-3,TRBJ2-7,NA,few,CASSLTATDSYEQYF,TGTGCCAGCAGCTTAACGGCGACGGACTCCTACGAGCAGTACTTC
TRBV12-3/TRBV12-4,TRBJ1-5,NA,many,CASHGSNQPQHF,TGTGCCAGCCATGGTAGCAATCAGCCCCAGCATTTT
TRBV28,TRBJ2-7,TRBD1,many,CASRPGQPRYEQYF,TGTGCCAGCAGGCCGGGACAGCCACGCTACGAGCAGTACTTC
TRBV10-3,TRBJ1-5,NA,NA,CAISPGVGDQPQHF,TGTGCCATCAGCCCCGGGGTGGGCGATCAGCCCCAGCATTTT
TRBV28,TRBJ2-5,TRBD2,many,CASSYPMVAGRQGETQYF,TGTGCCAGCAGTTACCCCATGGTAGCGGGACGCCAGGGAGAGACCCAGTACTTC
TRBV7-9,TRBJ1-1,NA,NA,CASSLAGAGKNTEAFF,TGTGCCAGCAGCTTGGCCGGGGCTGGAAAGAACACTGAAGCTTTCTTT
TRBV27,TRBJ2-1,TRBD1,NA,CASSLLGDRGPSGAGVLYNEQFF,TGTGCCAGCAGTTTATTAGGGGACAGGGGGCCTTCTGGAGCGGGAGTACTCTACAATGAGCAGTTCTTC
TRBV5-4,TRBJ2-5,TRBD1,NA,CASSLAGTDLNF,TGTGCCAGCAGCTTAGCTGGGACAGACTTAAACTTC
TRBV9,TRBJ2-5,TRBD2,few,CASSVGGREVSETQYF,TGTGCCAGCAGCGTAGGCGGGAGGGAGGTTTCAGAGACCCAGTACTTC
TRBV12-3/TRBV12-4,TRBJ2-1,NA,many,CASSRSRSSYNEQFF,TGTGCCAGCAGCCGTAGCAGGAGCTCCTACAATGAGCAGTTCTTC
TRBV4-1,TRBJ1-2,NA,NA,CASSQYPAAGYGYTF,TGCGCCAGCAGCCAATACCCCGCGGCGGGCTATGGCTACACCTTC
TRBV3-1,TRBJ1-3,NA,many,CASSQVLGRKSSGNTIYF,TGTGCCAGCAGCCAAGTTCTGGGGCGTAAGAGCTCTGGAAACACCATATATTTT
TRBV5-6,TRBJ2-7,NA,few,CASSLAGTGIYEQYF,TGTGCCAGCAGCTTGGCTGGGACTGGGATTTACGAGCAGTACTTC
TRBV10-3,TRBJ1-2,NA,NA,CAISVGQEAGYTF,TGTGCCATCAGTGTGGGGCAGGAGGCCGGCTACACCTTC
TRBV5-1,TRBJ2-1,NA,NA,CASSGSRFGNEQFF,TGCGCCAGCAGCGGGAGTCGGTTTGGGAATGAGCAGTTCTTC
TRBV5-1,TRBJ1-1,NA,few,CASRDPTNTEAFF,TGCGCCAGCCGGGACCCAACGAACACTGAAGCTTTCTTT
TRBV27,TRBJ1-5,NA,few,CASSLSGTYSNQPQHF,TGTGCCAGCAGTTTATCAGGAACCTATAGCAATCAGCCCCAGCATTTT
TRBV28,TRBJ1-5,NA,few,CASNLIDSNQPQHF,TGTGCCAGCAACTTAATTGATAGCAATCAGCCCCAGCATTTT
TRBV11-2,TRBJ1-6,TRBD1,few,CASSVQGGSPLHF,TGTGCCAGCAGCGTGCAGGGGGGCTCACCCCTCCACTTT
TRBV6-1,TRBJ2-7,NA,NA,CASLDLSNYEQYF,TGTGCCAGCTTGGATCTATCCAACTACGAGCAGTACTTC
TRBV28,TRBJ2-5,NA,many,CASSFIQETQYF,TGTGCCAGCAGTTTCATCCAAGAGACCCAGTACTTC